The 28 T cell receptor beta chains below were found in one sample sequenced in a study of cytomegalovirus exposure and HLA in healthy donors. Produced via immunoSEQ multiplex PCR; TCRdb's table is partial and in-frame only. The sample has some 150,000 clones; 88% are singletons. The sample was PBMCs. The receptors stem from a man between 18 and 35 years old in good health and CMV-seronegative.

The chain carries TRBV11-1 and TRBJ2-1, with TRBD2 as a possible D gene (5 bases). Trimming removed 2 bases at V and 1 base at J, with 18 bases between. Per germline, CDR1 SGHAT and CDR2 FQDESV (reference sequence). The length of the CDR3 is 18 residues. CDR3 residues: CASSLRPLDGDSYNEQFF. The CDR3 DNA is TGTGCCAGCAGCTTACGTCCCCTCGACGGGGATTCCTACAATGAGCAGTTCTTC.

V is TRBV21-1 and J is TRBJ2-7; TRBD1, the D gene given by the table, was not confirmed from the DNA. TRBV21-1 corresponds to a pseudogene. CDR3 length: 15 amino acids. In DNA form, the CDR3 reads TGTGCCAGCAGCAAAAAGAGCCGGGACAGCTACGAGCAGTACTTC. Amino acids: CASSKKSRDSYEQYF.

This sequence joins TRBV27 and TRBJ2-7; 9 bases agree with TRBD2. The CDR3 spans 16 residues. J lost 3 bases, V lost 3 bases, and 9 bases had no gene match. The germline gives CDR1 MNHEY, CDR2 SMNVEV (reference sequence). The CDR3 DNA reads TGTGCCAGCAGTTTGTATAGCGGGAGTATGGTCTACGAGCAGTACTTC. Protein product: CASSLYSGSMVYEQYF.

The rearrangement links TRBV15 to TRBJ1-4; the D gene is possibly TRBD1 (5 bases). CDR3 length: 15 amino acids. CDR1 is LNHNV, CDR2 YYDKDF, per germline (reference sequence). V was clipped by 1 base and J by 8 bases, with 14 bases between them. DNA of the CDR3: TGTGCCACCAGCAGAGGCGAGACAGTCGACGAAAAACTGTTTTTT. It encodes CATSRGETVDEKLFF.

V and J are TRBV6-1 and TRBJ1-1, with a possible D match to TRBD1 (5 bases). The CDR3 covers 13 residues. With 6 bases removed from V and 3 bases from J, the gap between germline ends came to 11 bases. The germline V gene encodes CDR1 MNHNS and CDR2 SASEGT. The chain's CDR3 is CASRSLQDTEAFF. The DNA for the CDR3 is TGTGCCAGCAGAAGCCTACAGGACACTGAAGCTTTCTTT.

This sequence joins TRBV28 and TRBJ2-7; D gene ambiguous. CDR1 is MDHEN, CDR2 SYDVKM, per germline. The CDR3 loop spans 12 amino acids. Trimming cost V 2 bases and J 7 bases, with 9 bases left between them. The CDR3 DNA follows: TGTGCCAGCAGTTTAGACCCATGGGAGCAGTACGTC. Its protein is CASSLDPWEQYV.

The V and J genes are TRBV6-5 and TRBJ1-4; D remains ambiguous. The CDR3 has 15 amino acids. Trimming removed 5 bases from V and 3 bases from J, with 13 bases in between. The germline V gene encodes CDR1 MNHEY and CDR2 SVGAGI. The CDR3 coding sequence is TGTGCCAGCAGTCAAAGTAATGGAGCTAATGAAAAACTGTTTTTT. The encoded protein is CASSQSNGANEKLFF.

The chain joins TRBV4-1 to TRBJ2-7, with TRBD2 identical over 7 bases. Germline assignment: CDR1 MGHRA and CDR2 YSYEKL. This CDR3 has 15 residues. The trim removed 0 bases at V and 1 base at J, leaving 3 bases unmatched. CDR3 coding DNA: TGCGCCAGCAGCCAAGATATAGCGGGTTCCTACGAGCAGTACTTC. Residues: CASSQDIAGSYEQYF.

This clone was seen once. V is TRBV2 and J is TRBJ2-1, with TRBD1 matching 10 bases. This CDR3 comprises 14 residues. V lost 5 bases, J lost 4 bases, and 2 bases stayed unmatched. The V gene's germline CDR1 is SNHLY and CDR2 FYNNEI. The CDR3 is CASSMGQGYNEQFF. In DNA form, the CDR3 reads TGTGCCAGCAGTATGGGACAGGGGTACAATGAGCAGTTCTTC.

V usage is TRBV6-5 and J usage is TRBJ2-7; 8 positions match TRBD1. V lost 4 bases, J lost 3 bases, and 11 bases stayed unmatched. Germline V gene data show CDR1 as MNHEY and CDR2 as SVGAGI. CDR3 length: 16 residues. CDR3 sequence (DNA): TGTGCCAGCAGTTCGTTTAGGGGGGACAGGAGCTACGAGCAGTACTTC. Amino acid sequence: CASSSFRGDRSYEQYF.

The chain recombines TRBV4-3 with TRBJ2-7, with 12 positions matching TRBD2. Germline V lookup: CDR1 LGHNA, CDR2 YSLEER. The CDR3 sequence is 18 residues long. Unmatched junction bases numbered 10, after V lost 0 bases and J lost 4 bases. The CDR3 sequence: CASSQDPKGLAGGYEQYF. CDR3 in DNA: TGCGCCAGCAGCCAAGATCCGAAAGGGCTAGCGGGAGGGTACGAGCAGTACTTC.

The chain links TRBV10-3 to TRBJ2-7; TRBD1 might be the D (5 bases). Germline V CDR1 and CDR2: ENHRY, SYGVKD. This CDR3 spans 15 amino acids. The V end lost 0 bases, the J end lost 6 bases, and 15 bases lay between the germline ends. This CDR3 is CAISESERGVFEQYF. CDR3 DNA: TGTGCCATCAGTGAGTCGGAAAGGGGCGTGTTCGAGCAGTACTTC.

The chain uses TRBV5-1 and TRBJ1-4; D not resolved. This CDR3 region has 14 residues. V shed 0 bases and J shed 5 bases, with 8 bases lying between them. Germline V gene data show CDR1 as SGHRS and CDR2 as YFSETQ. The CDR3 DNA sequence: TGCGCCAGCAGCTTGGGGTCGGTCAATGAAAAACTGTTTTTT. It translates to CASSLGSVNEKLFF.

Here the CDR3 reads CASSLSGGGNTEAFF. CDR3 bases: TGCGCCAGCAGCCTCTCGGGGGGGGGAAACACTGAAGCTTTCTTT. The chain recombines TRBV4-1 with TRBJ1-1; weak D call: TRBD1 (5 bases). The germline gives CDR1 MGHRA, CDR2 YSYEKL. Trimming removed 4 bases from V and 2 bases from J, with 14 bases in between. The CDR3 consists of 15 residues.

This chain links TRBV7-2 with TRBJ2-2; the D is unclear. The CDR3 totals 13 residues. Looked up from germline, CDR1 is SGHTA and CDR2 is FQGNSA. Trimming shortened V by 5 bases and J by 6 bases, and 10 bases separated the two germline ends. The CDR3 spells CASSPVRSGELFF. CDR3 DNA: TGTGCCAGCAGCCCGGTCCGGTCCGGGGAGCTGTTTTTT.

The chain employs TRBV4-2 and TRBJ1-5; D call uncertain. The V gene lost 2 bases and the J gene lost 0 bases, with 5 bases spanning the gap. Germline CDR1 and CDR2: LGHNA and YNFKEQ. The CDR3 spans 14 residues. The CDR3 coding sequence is TGTGCCAGCAGCCAAACGGTTAGCAATCAGCCCCAGCATTTT. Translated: CASSQTVSNQPQHF.

The CDR3, as DNA: TGCGCCAGCAGCTTAGACGGACTAGCGGGACCCGAGCAGTACTTC. This translates into CASSLDGLAGPEQYF. This chain connects TRBV5-1 to TRBJ2-7; 12 bases are shared with TRBD2. The CDR3 is 15 residues long. Germline trimming cut 2 bases from V and 6 bases from J; bases unmatched to any gene: 6. Germline CDR1 and CDR2: SGHRS and YFSETQ.

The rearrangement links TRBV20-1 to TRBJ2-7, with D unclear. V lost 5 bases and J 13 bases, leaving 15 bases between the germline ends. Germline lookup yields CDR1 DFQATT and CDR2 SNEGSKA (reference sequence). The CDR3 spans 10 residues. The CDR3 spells CSAHHIETYF. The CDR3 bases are TGCAGTGCTCATCACATCGAAACCTACTTC.

The DNA for the CDR3 is TGTGCCAGCCGAAGGACAGGGGGCGAGGGCGCTGAAGCTTTCTTT. Translating it yields CASRRTGGEGAEAFF. The chain recombines TRBV6-1 with TRBJ1-1, with 11 bases fitting TRBD1. Germline V gives CDR1 MNHNS, CDR2 SASEGT. The CDR3 runs 15 residues. Trimming at V came to 8 bases and at J to 6 bases, leaving 11 bases not matched to a gene.

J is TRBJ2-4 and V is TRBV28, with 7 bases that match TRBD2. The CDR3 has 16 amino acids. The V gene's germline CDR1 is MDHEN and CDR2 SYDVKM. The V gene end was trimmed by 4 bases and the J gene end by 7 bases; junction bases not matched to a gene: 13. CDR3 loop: CASSSAGGRGFNIQYF. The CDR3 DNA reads TGTGCCAGCAGTTCGGCCGGAGGGAGGGGTTTCAACATTCAGTACTTC.

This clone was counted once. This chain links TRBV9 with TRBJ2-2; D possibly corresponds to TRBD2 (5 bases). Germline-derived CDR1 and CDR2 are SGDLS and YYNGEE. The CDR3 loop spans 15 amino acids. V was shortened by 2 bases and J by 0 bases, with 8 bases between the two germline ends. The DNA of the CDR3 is TGTGCCAGCAGCGTGGGCGGGTCGAACACCGGGGAGCTGTTTTTT. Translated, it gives CASSVGGSNTGELFF.

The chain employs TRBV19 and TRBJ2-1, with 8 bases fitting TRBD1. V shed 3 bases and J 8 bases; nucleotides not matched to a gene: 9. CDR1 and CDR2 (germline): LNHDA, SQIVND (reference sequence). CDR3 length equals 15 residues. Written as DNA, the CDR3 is TGTGCCAGTAGTATGTGGACAGGGACCGAGGATGAGCAGTTCTTC. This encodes CASSMWTGTEDEQFF.

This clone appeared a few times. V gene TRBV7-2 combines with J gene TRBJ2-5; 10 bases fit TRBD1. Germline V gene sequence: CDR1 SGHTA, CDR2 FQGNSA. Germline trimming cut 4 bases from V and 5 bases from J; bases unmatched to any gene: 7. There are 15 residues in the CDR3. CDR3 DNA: TGTGCCAGCAGCTATTGGGACAGGGGATTGGAGACCCAGTACTTC. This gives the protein CASSYWDRGLETQYF.

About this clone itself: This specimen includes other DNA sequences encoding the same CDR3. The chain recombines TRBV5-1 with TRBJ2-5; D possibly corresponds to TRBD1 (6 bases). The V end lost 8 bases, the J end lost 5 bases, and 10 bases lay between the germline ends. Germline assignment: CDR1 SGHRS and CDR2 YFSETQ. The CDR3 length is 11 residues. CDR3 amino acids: CASKGEETQYF. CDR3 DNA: TGCGCCAGTAAGGGGGAGGAGACCCAGTACTTC.

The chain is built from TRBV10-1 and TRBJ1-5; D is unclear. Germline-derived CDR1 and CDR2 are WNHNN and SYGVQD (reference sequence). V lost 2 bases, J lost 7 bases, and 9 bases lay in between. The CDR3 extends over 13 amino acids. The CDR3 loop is CASSERLGQPQHF. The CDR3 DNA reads TGCGCCAGCAGTGAGAGGCTCGGGCAGCCCCAGCATTTT.

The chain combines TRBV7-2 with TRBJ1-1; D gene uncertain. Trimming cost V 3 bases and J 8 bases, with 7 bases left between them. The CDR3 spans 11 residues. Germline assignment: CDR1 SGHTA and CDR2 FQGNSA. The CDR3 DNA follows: TGTGCCAGCAGCTTTTACAGAGAAGCTTTCTTT. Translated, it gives CASSFYREAFF.

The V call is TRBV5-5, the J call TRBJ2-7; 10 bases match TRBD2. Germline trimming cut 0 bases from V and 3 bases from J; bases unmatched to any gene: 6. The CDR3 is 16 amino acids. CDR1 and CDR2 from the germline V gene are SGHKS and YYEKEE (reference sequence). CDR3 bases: TGTGCCAGCAGCTTGGGCGGGCTAGCGGGAGACTACGAGCAGTACTTC. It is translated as CASSLGGLAGDYEQYF. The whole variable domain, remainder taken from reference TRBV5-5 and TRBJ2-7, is DAGVTQSPTHLIKTRGQQVTLRCSPISGHKSVSWYQQVLGQGPQFIFQYYEKEERGRGNFPDRFSARQFPNYSSELNVNALLLGDSALYLCASSLGGLAGDYEQYFGPGTRLTVT.

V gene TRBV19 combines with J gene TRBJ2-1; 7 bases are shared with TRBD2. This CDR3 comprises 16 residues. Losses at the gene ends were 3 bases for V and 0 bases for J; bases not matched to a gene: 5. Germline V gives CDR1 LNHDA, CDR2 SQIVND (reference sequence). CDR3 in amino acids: CASSMGLADSYNEQFF. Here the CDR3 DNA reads TGTGCCAGTAGTATGGGCCTAGCGGACTCCTACAATGAGCAGTTCTTC.